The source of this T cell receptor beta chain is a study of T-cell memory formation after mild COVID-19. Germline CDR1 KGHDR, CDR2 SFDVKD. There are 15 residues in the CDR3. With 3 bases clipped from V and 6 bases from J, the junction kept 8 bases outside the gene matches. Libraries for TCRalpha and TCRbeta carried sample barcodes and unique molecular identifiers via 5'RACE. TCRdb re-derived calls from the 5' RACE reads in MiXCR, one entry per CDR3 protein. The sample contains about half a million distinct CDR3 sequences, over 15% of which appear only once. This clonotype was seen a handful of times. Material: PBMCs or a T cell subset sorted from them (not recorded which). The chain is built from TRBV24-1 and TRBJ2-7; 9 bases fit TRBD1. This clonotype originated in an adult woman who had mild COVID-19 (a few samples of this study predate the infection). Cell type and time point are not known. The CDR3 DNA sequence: TGTGCCACCAGTGATCCACAGGGGGCCGTATTCGAGCAGTACTTC. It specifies CATSDPQGAVFEQYF.